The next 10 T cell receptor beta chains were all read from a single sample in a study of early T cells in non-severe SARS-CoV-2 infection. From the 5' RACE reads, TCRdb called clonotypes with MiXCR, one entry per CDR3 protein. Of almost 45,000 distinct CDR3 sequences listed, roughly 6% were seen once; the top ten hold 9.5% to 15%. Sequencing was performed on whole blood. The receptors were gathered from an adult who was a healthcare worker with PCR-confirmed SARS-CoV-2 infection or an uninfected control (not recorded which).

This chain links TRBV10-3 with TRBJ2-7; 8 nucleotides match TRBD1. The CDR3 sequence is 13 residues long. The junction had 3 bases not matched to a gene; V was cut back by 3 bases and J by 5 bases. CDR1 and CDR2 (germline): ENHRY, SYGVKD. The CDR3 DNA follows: TGTGCCATCAGTGAACCAGGGGGCGACGAGCAGTACTTC. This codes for CAISEPGGDEQYF.

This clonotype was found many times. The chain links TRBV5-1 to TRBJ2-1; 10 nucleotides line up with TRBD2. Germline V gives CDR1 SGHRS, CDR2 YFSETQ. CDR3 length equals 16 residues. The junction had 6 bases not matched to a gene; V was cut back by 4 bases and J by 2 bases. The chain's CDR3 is CASSPNLAGAYNEQFF. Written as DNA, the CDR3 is TGCGCCAGCAGCCCGAACCTAGCGGGGGCCTACAATGAGCAGTTCTTC.

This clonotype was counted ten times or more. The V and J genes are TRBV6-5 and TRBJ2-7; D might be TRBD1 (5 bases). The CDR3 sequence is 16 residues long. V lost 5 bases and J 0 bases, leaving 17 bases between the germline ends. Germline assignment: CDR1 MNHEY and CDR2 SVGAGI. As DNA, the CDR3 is TGTGCCAGCAGTATCCGGGCAGGGCATAGCTCCTACGAGCAGTACTTC. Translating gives CASSIRAGHSSYEQYF.

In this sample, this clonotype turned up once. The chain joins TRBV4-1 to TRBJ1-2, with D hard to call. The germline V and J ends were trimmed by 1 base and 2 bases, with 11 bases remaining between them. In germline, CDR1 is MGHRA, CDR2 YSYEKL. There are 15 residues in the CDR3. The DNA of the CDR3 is TGCGCCAGCAGCCAAGCCCCTGACGGGAACTATGGCTACACCTTC. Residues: CASSQAPDGNYGYTF.

CDR3 sequence (DNA): TGTGCCAGCAGTGAAGTGGACAGGGGATACGAGCAGTACTTC. This codes for CASSEVDRGYEQYF. The gene calls are TRBV2 and TRBJ2-7; 9 positions match TRBD1. The CDR3 contains 14 residues. Germline loops: CDR1 SNHLY, CDR2 FYNNEI. V gave up 1 base and J gave up 4 bases; unmatched junction bases: 2.

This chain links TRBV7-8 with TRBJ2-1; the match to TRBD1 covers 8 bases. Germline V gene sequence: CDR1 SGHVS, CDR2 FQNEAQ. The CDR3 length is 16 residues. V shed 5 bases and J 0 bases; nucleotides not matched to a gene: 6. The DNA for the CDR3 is TGTGCCAGCAGCCCCGGACAGGGCGGCTCCTACAATGAGCAGTTCTTC. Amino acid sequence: CASSPGQGGSYNEQFF.

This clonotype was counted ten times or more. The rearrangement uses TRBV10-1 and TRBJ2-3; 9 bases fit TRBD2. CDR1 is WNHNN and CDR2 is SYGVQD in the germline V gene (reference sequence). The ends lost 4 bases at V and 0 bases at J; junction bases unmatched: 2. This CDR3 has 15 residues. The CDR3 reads CASSAGTSSTDTQYF. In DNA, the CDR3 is TGCGCCAGCAGTGCCGGGACTAGCAGCACAGATACGCAGTATTTT.

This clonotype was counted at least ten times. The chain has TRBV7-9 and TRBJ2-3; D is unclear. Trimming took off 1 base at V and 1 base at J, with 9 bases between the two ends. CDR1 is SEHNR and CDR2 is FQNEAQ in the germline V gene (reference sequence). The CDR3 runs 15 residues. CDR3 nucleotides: TGTGCCAGCAGCTTAGTCGGCCAACGCACAGATACGCAGTATTTT. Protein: CASSLVGQRTDTQYF.

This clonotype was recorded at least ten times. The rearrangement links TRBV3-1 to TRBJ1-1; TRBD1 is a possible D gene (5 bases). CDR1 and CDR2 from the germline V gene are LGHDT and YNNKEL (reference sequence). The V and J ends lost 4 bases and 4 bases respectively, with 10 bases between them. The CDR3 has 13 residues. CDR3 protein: CASSPGAGTEAFF. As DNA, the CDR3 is TGTGCCAGCAGCCCCGGGGCGGGCACTGAAGCTTTCTTT. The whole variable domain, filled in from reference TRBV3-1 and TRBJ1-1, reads DTAVSQTPKYLVTQMGNDKSIKCEQNLGHDTMYWYKQDSKKFLKIMFSYNNKELIINETVPNRFSPKSPDKAHLNLHINSLELGDSAVYFCASSPGAGTEAFFGQGTRLTVV.

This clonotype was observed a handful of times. CDR3 sequence reads: CASGHQRELYNEQFF. The CDR3 DNA reads TGTGCTAGTGGTCATCAGCGGGAGCTTTACAATGAGCAGTTCTTC. The chain recombines TRBV12-5 with TRBJ2-1; the match to TRBD2 covers 8 bases. Germline loops: CDR1 LGHNT, CDR2 FRNRAP. With 5 bases clipped from V and 4 bases from J, the junction kept 7 bases outside the gene matches. This CDR3 has 15 amino acids.